The T cell receptor (beta chain) under discussion was sequenced for a study of sequential checkpoint blockade in melanoma. After removal of 4 bases from V and 7 bases from J, the junction contained 2 bases not matched to a gene. The CDR3 is made up of 13 amino acids. Germline loops: CDR1 ENHRY, CDR2 SYGVKD. The protocol was immunoSEQ multiplex PCR, while the TCRdb copy is restricted to in-frame clones and leaves out a portion. The sample lists about 21,000 clones, 80% to 90% occurring once. Regarding treatment: randomized to nivolumab then ipilimumab (arm A) or the reverse (arm B). PBMC sorting kept live CD3+CD8+ cells without CD19 or CD56.

Sample: CD8+ T cells sorted from blood (inferred from file names), taken from a patient given nivolumab and ipilimumab in sequence. The rearrangement links TRBV10-3 to TRBJ2-1, with 9 positions matching TRBD2. This clonotype was obtained from a human donor with melanoma. CDR3 bases: TGTGCCATCAGTGTAACTAGCGGGAATGAGCAGTTCTTC. As protein: CAISVTSGNEQFF.